This TCR beta chain was captured by sequencing in a study of long-term antiretroviral therapy in people with HIV. Across the study: Collection dates of the earliest samples fall about a decade before the 2015 immediate-ART recommendation. Points from the study as a whole: Pre-ART expanded TRB clones stayed dominant throughout, though often decreasing after ART. Patients on ART gained diversity, which nonetheless stayed below transplant donor controls.

As regards this clone: Its antigen is still unknown.

They ran version v3.0 of the immunoSEQ assay at survey level. The data were produced by immunoSEQ multiplex PCR, yet TCRdb's version contains in-frame clones alone and is incomplete. This sample has 25,000 to 30,000 clones, with approximately 80% found just once. This CDR3 spans 13 amino acids. Germline V lookup: CDR1 SGHAT, CDR2 FQNNGV. With 2 bases removed from V and 2 bases from J, the gap between germline ends came to 7 bases. This rearrangement joins TRBV11-2 to TRBJ2-7; D call uncertain. The sample consisted of unsorted PBMCs, taken 3 years after starting antiretroviral therapy. The TCR originated in a man aged 40-49 years with HIV. Here the CDR3 reads CASSLSATYEQYF. CDR3 DNA: TGTGCCAGCAGCTTATCAGCAACCTACGAGCAGTACTTC.